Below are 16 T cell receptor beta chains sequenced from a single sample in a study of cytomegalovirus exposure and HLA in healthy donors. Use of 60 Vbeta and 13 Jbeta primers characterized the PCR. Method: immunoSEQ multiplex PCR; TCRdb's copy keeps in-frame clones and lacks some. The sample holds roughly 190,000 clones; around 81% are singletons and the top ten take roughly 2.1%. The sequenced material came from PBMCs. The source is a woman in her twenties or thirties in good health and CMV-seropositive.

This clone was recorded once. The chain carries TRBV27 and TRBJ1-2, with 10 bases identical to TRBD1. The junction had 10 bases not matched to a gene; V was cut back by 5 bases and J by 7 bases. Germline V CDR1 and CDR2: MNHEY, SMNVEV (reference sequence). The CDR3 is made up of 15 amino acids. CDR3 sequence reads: CASSPQPDRGLGYTF. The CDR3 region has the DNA TGTGCCAGCAGTCCACAACCCGACAGGGGGCTTGGCTACACCTTC.

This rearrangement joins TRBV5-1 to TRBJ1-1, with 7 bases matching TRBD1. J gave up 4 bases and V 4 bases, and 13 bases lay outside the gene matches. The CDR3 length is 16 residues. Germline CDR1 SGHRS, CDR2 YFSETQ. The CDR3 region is CASSLFLTGDATEAFF. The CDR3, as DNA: TGCGCCAGCAGCCTTTTTCTTACAGGGGATGCCACTGAAGCTTTCTTT. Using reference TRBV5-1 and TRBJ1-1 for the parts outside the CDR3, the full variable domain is KAGVTQTPRYLIKTRGQQVTLSCSPISGHRSVSWYQQTPGQGLQFLFEYFSETQRNKGNFPGRFSGRQFSNSRSEMNVSTLELGDSALYLCASSLFLTGDATEAFFGQGTRLTVV.

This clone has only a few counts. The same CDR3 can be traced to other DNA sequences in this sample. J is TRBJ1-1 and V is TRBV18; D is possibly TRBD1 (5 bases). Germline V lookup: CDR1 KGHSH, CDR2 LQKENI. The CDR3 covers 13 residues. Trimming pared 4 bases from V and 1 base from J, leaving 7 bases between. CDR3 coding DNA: TGTGCCAGCTCACTGCAGGGGAACACTGAAGCTTTCTTT. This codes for CASSLQGNTEAFF.

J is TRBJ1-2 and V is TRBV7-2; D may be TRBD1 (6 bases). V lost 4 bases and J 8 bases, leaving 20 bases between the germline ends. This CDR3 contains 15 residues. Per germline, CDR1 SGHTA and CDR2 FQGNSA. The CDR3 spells CASSWSGGEGYGYTF. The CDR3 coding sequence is TGTGCCAGCAGCTGGTCGGGGGGCGAAGGGTACGGCTACACCTTC.

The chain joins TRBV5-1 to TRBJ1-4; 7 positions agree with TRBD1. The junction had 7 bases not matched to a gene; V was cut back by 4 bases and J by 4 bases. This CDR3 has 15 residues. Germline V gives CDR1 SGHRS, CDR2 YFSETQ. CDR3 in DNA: TGCGCCAGCAGCCCGGGACAGATGTTTAATGAAAAACTGTTTTTT. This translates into CASSPGQMFNEKLFF. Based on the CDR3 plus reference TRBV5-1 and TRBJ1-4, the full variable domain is KAGVTQTPRYLIKTRGQQVTLSCSPISGHRSVSWYQQTPGQGLQFLFEYFSETQRNKGNFPGRFSGRQFSNSRSEMNVSTLELGDSALYLCASSPGQMFNEKLFFGSGTQLSVL.

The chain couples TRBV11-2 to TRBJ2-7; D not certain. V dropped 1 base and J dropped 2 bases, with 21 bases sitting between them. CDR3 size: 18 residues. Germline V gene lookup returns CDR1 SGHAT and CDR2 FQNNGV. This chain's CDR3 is CASSLVVSPVLQTYEQYF. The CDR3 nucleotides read TGTGCCAGCAGCTTAGTCGTTAGCCCAGTACTACAAACCTACGAGCAGTACTTC.

The CDR3 is CASSLEPQGYSEAFF. The CDR3 DNA is TGCGCCAGCAGCCTTGAACCACAGGGTTATTCTGAAGCTTTCTTT. The V and J genes are TRBV5-1 and TRBJ1-1, with a possible D match to TRBD1 (6 bases). CDR3 length equals 15 residues. Trimming removed 4 bases at V and 6 bases at J, with 19 bases between. Germline values: CDR1 SGHRS, CDR2 YFSETQ.

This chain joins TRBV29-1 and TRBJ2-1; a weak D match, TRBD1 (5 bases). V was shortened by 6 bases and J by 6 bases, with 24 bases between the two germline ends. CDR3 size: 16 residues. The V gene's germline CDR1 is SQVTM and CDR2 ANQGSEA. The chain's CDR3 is CSVTFPREALVNEQFF. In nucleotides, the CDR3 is TGCAGCGTAACCTTCCCCAGGGAAGCATTGGTCAATGAGCAGTTCTTC.

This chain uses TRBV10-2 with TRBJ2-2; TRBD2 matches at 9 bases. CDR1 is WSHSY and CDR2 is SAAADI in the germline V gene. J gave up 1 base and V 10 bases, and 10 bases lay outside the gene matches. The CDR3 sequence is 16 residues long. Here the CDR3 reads CATRSASGENTGELFF. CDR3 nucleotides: TGCGCCACCAGGTCCGCTAGCGGGGAGAACACCGGGGAGCTGTTTTTT.

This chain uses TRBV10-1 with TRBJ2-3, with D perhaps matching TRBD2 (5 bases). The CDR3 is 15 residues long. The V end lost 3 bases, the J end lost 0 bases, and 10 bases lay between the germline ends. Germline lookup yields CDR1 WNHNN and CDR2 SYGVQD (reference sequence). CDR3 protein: CASSDSAASTDTQYF. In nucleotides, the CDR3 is TGCGCCAGCAGTGATTCAGCGGCGAGCACAGATACGCAGTATTTT.

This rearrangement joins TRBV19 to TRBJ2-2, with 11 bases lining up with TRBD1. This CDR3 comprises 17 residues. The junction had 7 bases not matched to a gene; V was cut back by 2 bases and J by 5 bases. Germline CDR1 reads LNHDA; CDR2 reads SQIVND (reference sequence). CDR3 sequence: CASSIMTGQGATGELFF. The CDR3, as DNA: TGTGCCAGTAGTATAATGACCGGACAGGGGGCGACCGGGGAGCTGTTTTTT.

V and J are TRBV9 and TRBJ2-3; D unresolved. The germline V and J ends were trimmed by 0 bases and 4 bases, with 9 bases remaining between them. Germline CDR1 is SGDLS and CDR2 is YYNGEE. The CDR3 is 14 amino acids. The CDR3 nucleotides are TGTGCCAGCAGCGTAGGGTTAGCAGCAGATACGCAGTATTTT. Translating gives CASSVGLAADTQYF.

CDR3 loop: CASSQETSPPPSYTF. The CDR3 region has the DNA TGCGCCAGCAGCCAAGAAACTTCGCCCCCGCCGAGCTACACCTTC. This chain uses TRBV4-3 with TRBJ1-2; no definite D call. Germline V gene sequence: CDR1 LGHNA, CDR2 YSLEER. The CDR3 has 15 residues. V lost 0 bases, J lost 9 bases, and 17 bases lay in between.

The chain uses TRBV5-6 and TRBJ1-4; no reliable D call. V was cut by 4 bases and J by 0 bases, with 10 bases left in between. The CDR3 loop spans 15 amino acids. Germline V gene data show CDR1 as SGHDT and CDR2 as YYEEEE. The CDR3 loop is CASSVEPATNEKLFF. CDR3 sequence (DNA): TGTGCCAGCAGCGTGGAGCCGGCAACTAATGAAAAACTGTTTTTT.

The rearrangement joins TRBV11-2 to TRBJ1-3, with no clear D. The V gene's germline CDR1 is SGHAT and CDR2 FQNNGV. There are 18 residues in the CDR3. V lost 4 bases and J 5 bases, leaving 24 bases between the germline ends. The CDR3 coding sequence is TGTGCCAGCAGCTCCGTACGGTCGGGGTTCGGGAGGAGAAACACCATATATTTT. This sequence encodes CASSSVRSGFGRRNTIYF.

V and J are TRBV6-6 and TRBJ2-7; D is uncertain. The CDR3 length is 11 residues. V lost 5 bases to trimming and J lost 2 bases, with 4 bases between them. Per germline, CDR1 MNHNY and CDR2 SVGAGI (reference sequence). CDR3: CASSTPYEQYF. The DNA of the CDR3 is TGTGCCAGCAGTACACCCTACGAGCAGTACTTC.